Presented here are 28 T cell receptor beta chains from one specimen sequenced in a study of human T cells and chemical hapten exposure. From the RACE reads, TCRdb called clonotypes with MiXCR, one entry per CDR3 protein. The table lists about 360,000 distinct CDR3 sequences, roughly 6.9% of them singletons. Described time point: patch test 1, 2 weeks after DPC sensitization. The sample's treatment: therapeutic diphenylcyclopropenone sensitization with weekly scalp DPC. The sequenced sample was whole blood, obtained in connection with sensitization to the hapten diphenylcyclopropenone (DPC). The receptors were sampled from a woman under 30 with alopecia areata. Some clones in this sample may be carry-over from other donors' samples.

V usage is TRBV5-4 and J usage is TRBJ1-6; TRBD1 agrees at 10 bases. The CDR3 covers 16 residues. CDR1 SGHNT and CDR2 YYREEE come from the germline V gene (reference sequence). Trimming at V came to 1 base and at J to 9 bases, leaving 7 bases not matched to a gene. The CDR3 sequence is CASSLFSGTGASPLHF. The DNA of the CDR3 is TGTGCCAGCAGCTTGTTCTCCGGGACAGGGGCTTCACCCCTCCACTTT. Variable domain in full (rest from reference TRBV5-4 and TRBJ1-6): ETGVTQSPTHLIKTRGQQVTLRCSSQSGHNTVSWYQQALGQGPQFIFQYYREEENGRGNFPPRFSGLQFPNYSSELNVNALELDDSALYLCASSLFSGTGASPLHFGNGTRLTVT.

This clonotype was observed at least ten times. The rearrangement links TRBV5-4 to TRBJ1-4, with 10 bases lining up with TRBD1. V lost 3 bases to trimming and J lost 8 bases; unmatched junction nucleotides: 7. The germline V gene encodes CDR1 SGHNT and CDR2 YYREEE (reference sequence). CDR3 length: 15 amino acids. CDR3 amino acids: CASSSPGQGKEKLFF. The CDR3 DNA follows: TGTGCCAGCAGCTCCCCGGGACAGGGGAAGGAAAAACTGTTTTTT.

The table lists this clonotype with a few counts. The chain uses TRBV28 and TRBJ2-5; weak D call: TRBD1 (6 bases). CDR3 length: 13 residues. Trimming took 5 bases from V and 5 from J, leaving 12 bases between them. From germline, CDR1 is MDHEN and CDR2 SYDVKM. DNA for the CDR3: TGTGCCAGCAGTACATACAGGGCGGAGACCCAGTACTTC. It specifies CASSTYRAETQYF.

The V and J genes are TRBV20-1 and TRBJ2-3; a weak D match, TRBD2 (7 bases). The germline CDR1 and CDR2 sequences are DFQATT and SNEGSKA (reference sequence). Deletions cut 2 bases from V and 0 bases from J, with 27 bases between. The CDR3 extends over 20 amino acids. DNA for the CDR3: TGCAGTGCTAGAAATCAGGGCGGGGGCCGATCTACCCTTAGCACAGATACGCAGTATTTT. This codes for CSARNQGGGRSTLSTDTQYF.

This chain links TRBV7-2 with TRBJ2-7; D unresolved. The CDR3 is 12 amino acids. Per germline, CDR1 SGHTA and CDR2 FQGNSA. V lost 5 bases and J 2 bases, leaving 7 bases between the germline ends. The CDR3 nucleotides read TGTGCCAGCAGCCTTATCCCCTACGAGCAGTACTTC. Amino acid sequence: CASSLIPYEQYF.

The chain is built from TRBV7-2 and TRBJ1-1, with unresolved D. Germline V lookup: CDR1 SGHTA, CDR2 FQGNSA. The V end was cut by 5 bases, the J end by 8 bases, with 12 bases between. This CDR3 is 12 amino acids long. The CDR3 is CASSPKPPEAFF. CDR3 sequence (DNA): TGTGCCAGCAGCCCCAAGCCGCCAGAAGCTTTCTTT. Supplemented by reference TRBV7-2 and TRBJ1-1, the full variable domain reads GAGVSQSPSNKVTEKGKDVELRCDPISGHTALYWYRQSLGQGLEFLIYFQGNSAPDKSGLPSDRFSAERTGGSVSTLTIQRTQQEDSAVYLCASSPKPPEAFFGQGTRLTVV.

This clonotype showed up just a few times. The chain recombines TRBV12-3 or TRBV12-4 with TRBJ1-2; D ambiguous. V was trimmed by 4 bases and J by 4 bases, leaving 13 bases between them. The CDR3 totals 14 residues. The CDR3 bases are TGTGCCAGCAGTTCCCCCACGGAGAGCTATGGCTACACCTTC. Amino acid sequence: CASSSPTESYGYTF.

The chain couples TRBV7-9 to TRBJ1-1; a possible D gene is TRBD1 (5 bases). The CDR3 runs to 15 residues. Germline CDR1 SEHNR, CDR2 FQNEAQ (reference sequence). Deletions cut 6 bases from V and 0 bases from J, with 14 bases between. The CDR3 DNA follows: TGTGCCAGCAGGGGGACCCGACAGTTGAACACTGAAGCTTTCTTT. Translation: CASRGTRQLNTEAFF.

J is TRBJ2-7 and V is TRBV6-6; D unresolved. Trimming cost V 2 bases and J 1 base, with 9 bases left between them. The CDR3 covers 14 residues. Germline values: CDR1 MNHNY, CDR2 SVGAGI (reference sequence). The CDR3 region has the DNA TGTGCCAGCAGTTACGATTCAGCGTCCTACGAGCAGTACTTC. Amino acid sequence: CASSYDSASYEQYF.

This clonotype came up many times. V and J are TRBV15 and TRBJ1-5; tentative D call: TRBD1 (6 bases). There are 13 residues in the CDR3. V shed 5 bases and J shed 4 bases, with 9 bases lying between them. CDR1 is LNHNV, CDR2 YYDKDF, per germline (reference sequence). CDR3 region: CATSPDSNQPQHF. The CDR3 DNA is TGTGCCACCAGCCCGGACAGTAATCAGCCCCAGCATTTT.

The J gene is TRBJ1-6, the V gene TRBV10-3; D possibly corresponds to TRBD1 (5 bases). The CDR3 loop spans 15 amino acids. V lost 2 bases to trimming and J lost 11 bases, with 16 bases between them. Germline V gives CDR1 ENHRY, CDR2 SYGVKD. CDR3 DNA: TGTGCCATCAGTGAGCCGACAGCATCAAATACACCCCTCCACTTT. Translated, it gives CAISEPTASNTPLHF.

This clonotype has ten or more counts. The chain uses TRBV6-5 and TRBJ1-1; D gene unclear. The CDR3 is 12 residues long. V was trimmed by 6 bases and J by 5 bases, leaving 10 bases between them. Per the germline V gene, CDR1 is MNHEY and CDR2 is SVGAGI. The CDR3 DNA follows: TGTGCCAGCAGCCAAGCGGGAACTGAAGCTTTCTTT. Its protein product is CASSQAGTEAFF.

This clonotype has at least ten counts. The chain combines TRBV4-3 with TRBJ1-3; D is ambiguous. The V and J ends lost 2 bases and 2 bases respectively, with 13 bases between them. The CDR3 extends over 16 amino acids. Germline CDR1 reads LGHNA; CDR2 reads YSLEER. The CDR3 DNA sequence: TGCGCCAGCAGCCAAACGGGAGGGTACCCTGGAAACACCATATATTTT. Its translation is CASSQTGGYPGNTIYF.

This clonotype has only a few counts. The chain recombines TRBV6-2 or TRBV6-3 with TRBJ2-7; TRBD2 agrees at 8 bases. CDR3 length: 15 residues. The V gene end was trimmed by 2 bases and the J gene end by 6 bases; junction bases not matched to a gene: 9. CDR1 is MNHEY, CDR2 SVGEGT, per germline. The CDR3 coding sequence is TGTGCCAGCAGTTACCGCGGCGGGGGGCCCGGCGAGCAGTACTTC. Residues: CASSYRGGGPGEQYF.

V is TRBV1 and J is TRBJ1-2. TRBV1 is designated a pseudogene. The CDR3 runs 15 residues. The CDR3 is CTSSQDLEAENGYTF. The CDR3 nucleotides read TGCACCAGCAGCCAAGATTTAGAGGCAGAAAATGGCTACACCTTC.

J is TRBJ2-1 and V is TRBV4-1; D unresolved. This CDR3 contains 12 residues. The V and J ends lost 5 bases and 10 bases respectively, with 12 bases between them. The V gene's germline CDR1 is MGHRA and CDR2 YSYEKL. The CDR3 coding sequence is TGCGCCAGCAGCTCCCCGTTGAGGGAGCAGTTCTTC. This sequence encodes CASSSPLREQFF.

This clonotype showed up many times. The genes are TRBV28 and TRBJ2-3; TRBD1 is a possible D gene (5 bases). V shed 6 bases and J shed 1 base, with 14 bases lying between them. The CDR3 totals 15 residues. CDR1 is MDHEN, CDR2 SYDVKM, per germline. The CDR3 DNA reads TGTGCCAGCAGCAGACAGCCAGACCGCACAGATACGCAGTATTTT. Residues: CASSRQPDRTDTQYF.

The chain combines TRBV7-3 with TRBJ2-7, with D hard to call. Germline CDR1 SGHTA, CDR2 FQGTGA. This CDR3 region has 14 residues. V was pared by 0 bases and J by 0 bases, with 6 bases between. CDR3 bases: TGTGCCAGCAGCTTAACGGCTAGCTCCTACGAGCAGTACTTC. Residues: CASSLTASSYEQYF.

J is TRBJ2-7 and V is TRBV6-2 or TRBV6-3; 9 bases are shared with TRBD1. J lost 0 bases, V lost 4 bases, and 4 bases had no gene match. The CDR3 is made up of 15 amino acids. Germline values: CDR1 MNHEY, CDR2 SVGEGT. The CDR3 region has the DNA TGTGCCAGCAGTTTCAACAGGGGGCCCTCCTACGAGCAGTACTTC. The encoded protein is CASSFNRGPSYEQYF.

The CDR3 loop reads CASSLVPGQGRGKNIQYF. The CDR3 region has the DNA TGTGCCAGCAGCTTGGTCCCGGGACAGGGCCGCGGCAAAAACATTCAGTACTTC. This rearrangement joins TRBV7-2 to TRBJ2-4; the match to TRBD1 covers 9 bases. The CDR3 consists of 18 residues. The ends lost 3 bases at V and 3 bases at J; junction bases unmatched: 12. Germline lookup yields CDR1 SGHTA and CDR2 FQGNSA.

This clonotype was recorded many times. V and J are TRBV28 and TRBJ2-3; TRBD1 matches 7 bases. Germline CDR1 reads MDHEN; CDR2 reads SYDVKM. Trimming took 6 bases from V and 5 from J; bases not matched to a gene: 8. The CDR3 covers 14 residues. CDR3 sequence reads: CASRVGGSRDTQYF. In DNA form, the CDR3 reads TGTGCCAGCAGAGTAGGGGGCTCCCGAGATACGCAGTATTTT.

The table lists this clonotype with many counts. This chain connects TRBV11-1 to TRBJ2-3; 8 nucleotides agree with TRBD2. CDR1 is SGHAT and CDR2 is FQDESV in the germline V gene (reference sequence). The CDR3 length is 15 residues. The V segment lost 0 bases and the J segment 3 bases; nucleotides outside the gene matches: 2. The CDR3 here is CASSLAGLVTDTQYF. DNA for the CDR3: TGTGCCAGCAGCTTAGCGGGACTAGTAACAGATACGCAGTATTTT.

This chain uses TRBV27 with TRBJ1-6, with TRBD1 as a possible D gene (5 bases). This CDR3 is 14 amino acids long. The germline V gene has CDR1 MNHEY and CDR2 SMNVEV (reference sequence). Trimming left V 5 bases short and J 8 bases short, with 13 bases between. The CDR3 DNA is TGTGCCAGCAGTCGCATTCCACAGGATTCACCCCTCCACTTT. This codes for CASSRIPQDSPLHF.

This clonotype was picked up a small number of times. The CDR3 protein is CASSRTGGESNQPQHF. In DNA, the CDR3 is TGTGCCAGCAGCCGGACAGGGGGCGAAAGCAATCAGCCCCAGCATTTT. J is TRBJ1-5 and V is TRBV7-8, with 11 bases identical to TRBD1. The CDR3 has 16 residues. The germline V gene has CDR1 SGHVS and CDR2 FQNEAQ. V lost 5 bases and J lost 1; bases outside the gene matches: 4.

This clonotype was seen repeatedly, ten times or more. The rearrangement joins TRBV6-5 to TRBJ2-2; D is uncertain. Trimming stripped 0 bases from V and 1 base from J, with 6 bases between. Germline V gene lookup returns CDR1 MNHEY and CDR2 SVGAGI. This CDR3 comprises 15 residues. This CDR3 is CASSYSSRNTGELFF. The CDR3 DNA reads TGTGCCAGCAGTTACTCGAGTCGGAACACCGGGGAGCTGTTTTTT.

This clonotype was seen only a few times. This sequence joins TRBV29-1 and TRBJ1-1, with a tentative D call TRBD1 (5 bases). The V gene's germline CDR1 is SQVTM and CDR2 ANQGSEA. The CDR3 totals 12 residues. The CDR3: CKARDEGTEAFF. DNA for the CDR3: TGCAAGGCCAGGGACGAGGGCACTGAAGCTTTCTTT.

This clonotype came up a few times. This rearrangement joins TRBV5-1 to TRBJ2-4; D tentatively fits TRBD1 or TRBD2 (5 bases each). Trimming cost V 2 bases and J 8 bases, with 11 bases left between them. Germline CDR1 SGHRS, CDR2 YFSETQ. CDR3 length: 13 residues. DNA for the CDR3: TGCGCCAGCAGCTTTGAGGGGAGCGACATTCAGTACTTC. Its protein product is CASSFEGSDIQYF. Using reference TRBV5-1 and TRBJ2-4 for the parts outside the CDR3, the full variable domain is KAGVTQTPRYLIKTRGQQVTLSCSPISGHRSVSWYQQTPGQGLQFLFEYFSETQRNKGNFPGRFSGRQFSNSRSEMNVSTLELGDSALYLCASSFEGSDIQYFGAGTRLSVL.

This clonotype appeared many times. The V and J genes are TRBV6-2 or TRBV6-3 and TRBJ1-1; 7 bases match TRBD1. The CDR3 is 14 residues long. Germline V gene data show CDR1 as MNHEY and CDR2 as SVGEGT. Trimming at V came to 6 bases and at J to 4 bases, leaving 8 bases not matched to a gene. The CDR3 spells CASSGRQGRTEAFF. CDR3 nucleotide sequence: TGTGCCAGCAGCGGACGACAGGGTCGCACTGAAGCTTTCTTT.